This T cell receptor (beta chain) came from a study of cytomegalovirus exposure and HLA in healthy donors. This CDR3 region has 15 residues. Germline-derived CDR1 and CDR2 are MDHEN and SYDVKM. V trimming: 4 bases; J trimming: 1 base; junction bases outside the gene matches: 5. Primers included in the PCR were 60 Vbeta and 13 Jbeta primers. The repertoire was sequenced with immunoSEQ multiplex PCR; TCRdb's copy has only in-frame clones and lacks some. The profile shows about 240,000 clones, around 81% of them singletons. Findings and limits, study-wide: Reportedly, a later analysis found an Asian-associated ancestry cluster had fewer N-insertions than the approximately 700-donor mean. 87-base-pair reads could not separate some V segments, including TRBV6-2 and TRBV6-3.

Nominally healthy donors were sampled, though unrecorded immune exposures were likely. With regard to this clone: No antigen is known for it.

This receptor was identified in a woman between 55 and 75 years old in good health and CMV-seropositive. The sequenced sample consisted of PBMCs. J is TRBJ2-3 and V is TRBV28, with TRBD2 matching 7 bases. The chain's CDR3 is CASSSSLARTDTQYF. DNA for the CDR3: TGTGCCAGCAGTTCCTCACTAGCGCGCACAGATACGCAGTATTTT. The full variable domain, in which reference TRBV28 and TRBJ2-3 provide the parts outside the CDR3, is DVKVTQSSRYLVKRTGEKVFLECVQDMDHENMFWYRQDPGLGLRLIYFSYDVKMKEKGDIPEGYSVSREKKERFSLILESASTNQTSMYLCASSSSLARTDTQYFGPGTRLTVL.